The 25 T cell receptor beta chains below all came from one sample that was sequenced in a study of human T cells and chemical hapten exposure. This sample's time point: patch test 2, 6 weeks after DPC sensitization. Regarding treatment: therapeutic diphenylcyclopropenone sensitization with weekly scalp DPC. Each CDR3 protein is one row after TCRdb ran MiXCR on the RACE reads. The table includes approximately 350,000 distinct CDR3 sequences, just under 6.5% detected once. Sequencing was performed on whole blood, taken in connection with sensitization to the hapten diphenylcyclopropenone (DPC). These receptors all come from a woman younger than 30 with alopecia areata. Some clones in this sample may be carry-over from other donors' samples.

This clonotype was detected a few times. The J gene is TRBJ2-7, the V gene TRBV20-1; D is unclear. Germline lookup yields CDR1 DFQATT and CDR2 SNEGSKA (reference sequence). The CDR3 has 15 amino acids. The V end was cut by 0 bases, the J end by 0 bases, with 12 bases between. DNA for the CDR3: TGCAGTGCTAGAGATCAGAGGAGTTCCTCCTACGAGCAGTACTTC. It yields the protein CSARDQRSSSYEQYF.

The chain joins TRBV7-9 to TRBJ2-7; maybe TRBD1 (6 bases). Trimming shortened V by 10 bases and J by 2 bases, and 12 bases separated the two germline ends. Looked up from germline, CDR1 is SEHNR and CDR2 is FQNEAQ (reference sequence). There are 12 residues in the CDR3. This CDR3 is CATTGPTYEQYF. The CDR3 DNA reads TGTGCCACCACAGGGCCAACCTACGAGCAGTACTTC.

This clonotype occurred many times. This chain joins TRBV6-6 and TRBJ2-3; 8 nucleotides match TRBD2. There are 16 residues in the CDR3. After removal of 2 bases from V and 2 bases from J, the junction contained 6 bases not matched to a gene. Germline lookup yields CDR1 MNHNY and CDR2 SVGAGI (reference sequence). The CDR3 region is CASSYQGGGYTDTQYF. The CDR3 nucleotides read TGTGCCAGCAGTTACCAGGGCGGGGGGTACACAGATACGCAGTATTTT.

This clonotype was seen a handful of times. V and J are TRBV12-3 or TRBV12-4 and TRBJ1-4, with D uncertain. Trimming removed 2 bases at V and 7 bases at J, with 11 bases between. CDR3 size: 14 residues. This chain's CDR3 is CASSLLVPIEKLFF. The CDR3 DNA sequence: TGTGCCAGCAGTTTATTGGTCCCGATTGAAAAACTGTTTTTT.

The chain's CDR3 is CSVQLETGELFF. The CDR3 DNA follows: TGCAGCGTCCAGTTAGAGACCGGGGAGCTGTTTTTT. V usage is TRBV29-1 and J usage is TRBJ2-2; D unclear. The CDR3 has 12 amino acids. V lost 6 bases, J lost 5 bases, and 10 bases lay in between. Per germline, CDR1 SQVTM and CDR2 ANQGSEA.

J is TRBJ1-6 and V is TRBV9; 8 bases are a match to TRBD1. Per germline, CDR1 SGDLS and CDR2 YYNGEE. The length of the CDR3 is 15 residues. The V gene end was trimmed by 4 bases and the J gene end by 8 bases; junction bases not matched to a gene: 8. CDR3 sequence: CASSSQTGEDSPLHF. The CDR3 DNA reads TGTGCCAGCAGCTCACAGACAGGGGAAGATTCACCCCTCCACTTT.

This clonotype has only a few counts. The chain recombines TRBV11-3 with TRBJ2-4; the D is unclear. V was shortened by 0 bases and J by 4 bases, with 10 bases between the two germline ends. Germline CDR1 SGHNT, CDR2 YENEEA. The CDR3 loop spans 15 amino acids. CDR3 region: CASSLDLEEKNIQYF. CDR3 in DNA: TGTGCCAGCAGCTTAGATCTGGAAGAGAAAAACATTCAGTACTTC.

This chain links TRBV12-3 or TRBV12-4 with TRBJ1-6; no firm D call. V was shortened by 0 bases and J by 6 bases, with 15 bases between the two germline ends. The CDR3 contains 17 residues. CDR3 coding DNA: TGTGCCAGCAGTTTAGCGCTAAGCGGTAGCGGTAATTCACCCCTCCACTTT. It encodes CASSLALSGSGNSPLHF.

V and J are TRBV19 and TRBJ1-5; possibly TRBD1 for D (6 bases). Germline V gene sequence: CDR1 LNHDA, CDR2 SQIVND (reference sequence). This CDR3 comprises 15 residues. Trimming left V 4 bases short and J 0 bases short, with 10 bases between. The CDR3 region is CASSTQGHSNQPQHF. CDR3 coding DNA: TGTGCCAGTAGTACGCAGGGACATAGCAATCAGCCCCAGCATTTT.

This clonotype was found many times. The chain joins TRBV24-1 to TRBJ2-5; D gene unclear. The CDR3 loop spans 13 amino acids. The V gene's germline CDR1 is KGHDR and CDR2 SFDVKD. V lost 0 bases and J 3 bases, leaving 4 bases between the germline ends. CDR3 sequence: CATSDLTKETQYF. The CDR3 nucleotides read TGTGCCACCAGTGATTTGACAAAAGAGACCCAGTACTTC.

This clonotype was seen a handful of times. The chain is built from TRBV3-1 and TRBJ2-7, with D unresolved. Germline V gene data show CDR1 as LGHDT and CDR2 as YNNKEL (reference sequence). CDR3 length: 14 residues. Trimming pared 0 bases from V and 3 bases from J, leaving 9 bases between. The CDR3 DNA follows: TGTGCCAGCAGCCAAGACGGCAGAGACTACGAGCAGTACTTC. This sequence encodes CASSQDGRDYEQYF.

The CDR3 loop reads CASSLKGTGYYEQYF. CDR3 DNA: TGTGCCAGCAGTTTAAAAGGGACAGGGTACTACGAGCAGTACTTC. The V and J genes are TRBV27 and TRBJ2-7, with 9 bases lining up with TRBD1. Germline V gives CDR1 MNHEY, CDR2 SMNVEV (reference sequence). Trimming removed 2 bases from V and 3 bases from J; junction bases left unmatched: 5. This CDR3 contains 15 residues.

This clonotype appeared many times. The chain uses TRBV20-1 and TRBJ1-1; D is undetermined. With 3 bases removed from V and 4 bases from J, the gap between germline ends came to 12 bases. Germline V gene data show CDR1 as DFQATT and CDR2 as SNEGSKA (reference sequence). The length of the CDR3 is 13 residues. The CDR3 DNA reads TGCAGTGCTAGGGAGCAGTGGCTCACTGAAGCTTTCTTT. Translation gives CSAREQWLTEAFF.

This clonotype turned up a few times. This chain links TRBV4-3 with TRBJ2-2; tentatively, D is TRBD1 (5 bases). V was shortened by 0 bases and J by 4 bases, with 12 bases between the two germline ends. Germline V gene data show CDR1 as LGHNA and CDR2 as YSLEER. This CDR3 is 16 amino acids long. The CDR3 sequence: CASSQESSGITGELFF. The CDR3 bases are TGCGCCAGCAGCCAAGAATCCTCAGGGATCACCGGGGAGCTGTTTTTT.

This chain joins TRBV12-3 or TRBV12-4 and TRBJ2-1; D may match TRBD1 or TRBD2 (5 bases each). V gave up 3 bases and J gave up 9 bases, with 18 bases separating them. The CDR3 loop spans 15 amino acids. The DNA for the CDR3 is TGTGCCAGCAGTTTTGGGACGGTTAGGTTTGGTGAGCAGTTCTTC. Translated, it gives CASSFGTVRFGEQFF.

The chain carries TRBV27 and TRBJ1-5; 7 bases match TRBD1. CDR1 and CDR2 from the germline V gene are MNHEY and SMNVEV (reference sequence). The CDR3 is 16 residues long. J lost 0 bases, V lost 4 bases, and 6 bases had no gene match. The CDR3 nucleotides read TGTGCCAGCAGTTCCGTACAGGGGATTAGCAATCAGCCCCAGCATTTT. Translating it yields CASSSVQGISNQPQHF.

The sample holds a few counts of this clonotype. The chain links TRBV18 to TRBJ1-4; D is uncertain. Trimming cost V 6 bases and J 6 bases, with 14 bases left between them. CDR3 length: 14 amino acids. Germline V lookup: CDR1 KGHSH, CDR2 LQKENI. The CDR3 reads CASSITPGDEKLFF. The CDR3 DNA is TGTGCCAGCTCTATAACCCCCGGAGATGAAAAACTGTTTTTT.

The table lists this clonotype with many counts. V and J are TRBV11-2 and TRBJ1-6, with unresolved D. With 5 bases removed from V and 2 bases from J, the gap between germline ends came to 13 bases. The V gene's germline CDR1 is SGHAT and CDR2 FQNNGV. The CDR3 totals 16 residues. CDR3 protein: CASSAPKGPYNSPLHF. The CDR3 region has the DNA TGTGCCAGCAGCGCCCCAAAAGGCCCCTATAATTCACCCCTCCACTTT.

This clonotype was observed at least ten times. The chain couples TRBV7-2 to TRBJ2-3; D unresolved. V lost 5 bases, J lost 2 bases, and 5 bases lay in between. Looked up from germline, CDR1 is SGHTA and CDR2 is FQGNSA. The CDR3 spans 12 residues. CDR3: CASSAYTDTQYF. In DNA form, the CDR3 reads TGTGCCAGCAGCGCATACACAGATACGCAGTATTTT.

This chain joins TRBV6-5 and TRBJ1-2, with D unresolved. The CDR3 spans 14 residues. Germline lookup yields CDR1 MNHEY and CDR2 SVGAGI. Trimming took off 0 bases at V and 3 bases at J, with 8 bases between the two ends. The CDR3 nucleotides are TGTGCCAGCAGTTACTCGAGCTCGGACTATGGCTACACCTTC. It codes for CASSYSSSDYGYTF.

This clonotype was counted between two and nine times. The chain combines TRBV7-2 with TRBJ2-3; D is possibly TRBD1 (5 bases). The CDR3 totals 16 residues. Per the germline V gene, CDR1 is SGHTA and CDR2 is FQGNSA. V lost 0 bases and J 6 bases, leaving 16 bases between the germline ends. This CDR3 reads CASSLALGQFRDTQYF. In DNA, the CDR3 is TGTGCCAGCAGCTTAGCACTGGGGCAATTTAGGGATACGCAGTATTTT.

This clonotype was seen ten or more times. V usage is TRBV5-6 and J usage is TRBJ2-5, with a tentative D call TRBD2 (7 bases). Germline values: CDR1 SGHDT, CDR2 YYEEEE. The CDR3 is 14 residues long. The V end lost 2 bases, the J end lost 2 bases, and 10 bases lay between the germline ends. CDR3 nucleotide sequence: TGTGCCAGCAGCTTTGGGGGGGCGCAAGAGACCCAGTACTTC. Protein sequence: CASSFGGAQETQYF. Filled out from reference TRBV5-6 and TRBJ2-5, the complete variable domain reads DAGVTQSPTHLIKTRGQQVTLRCSPKSGHDTVSWYQQALGQGPQFIFQYYEEEERQRGNFPDRFSGHQFPNYSSELNVNALLLGDSALYLCASSFGGAQETQYFGPGTRLLVL.

The genes are TRBV5-1 and TRBJ1-1; unclear D gene. The CDR3 sequence is 14 residues long. The V end lost 4 bases, the J end lost 7 bases, and 17 bases lay between the germline ends. Germline V gene lookup returns CDR1 SGHRS and CDR2 YFSETQ. CDR3 nucleotides: TGCGCCAGCAGCCCCGGCCCCGGTGGGATTGAAGCTTTCTTT. This codes for CASSPGPGGIEAFF.

Remarks on this clonotype: It may be a read error: a sequence one base away is much more abundant. The chain has TRBV7-2 and TRBJ2-2, with 11 bases identical to TRBD2. The V and J ends lost 5 bases and 4 bases, in that order; junction bases with no gene match: 3. CDR1 and CDR2 from the germline V gene are SGHTA and FQGNSA. The CDR3 has 15 amino acids. CDR3 nucleotide sequence: TGTGCCAGCAGCCACGGGACTAGCGGCACCGGGGAGCTGTTTTTT. This codes for CASSHGTSGTGELFF.

This clonotype was seen many times. The chain links TRBV12-3 or TRBV12-4 to TRBJ1-4; D is perhaps TRBD1 (6 bases). The V and J ends lost 4 bases and 13 bases respectively, with 22 bases between them. The CDR3 is made up of 15 amino acids. CDR3 protein: CASSYLDRWMGGLFF. CDR3 nucleotide sequence: TGTGCCAGCAGTTATTTAGACAGGTGGATGGGCGGACTGTTTTTT.